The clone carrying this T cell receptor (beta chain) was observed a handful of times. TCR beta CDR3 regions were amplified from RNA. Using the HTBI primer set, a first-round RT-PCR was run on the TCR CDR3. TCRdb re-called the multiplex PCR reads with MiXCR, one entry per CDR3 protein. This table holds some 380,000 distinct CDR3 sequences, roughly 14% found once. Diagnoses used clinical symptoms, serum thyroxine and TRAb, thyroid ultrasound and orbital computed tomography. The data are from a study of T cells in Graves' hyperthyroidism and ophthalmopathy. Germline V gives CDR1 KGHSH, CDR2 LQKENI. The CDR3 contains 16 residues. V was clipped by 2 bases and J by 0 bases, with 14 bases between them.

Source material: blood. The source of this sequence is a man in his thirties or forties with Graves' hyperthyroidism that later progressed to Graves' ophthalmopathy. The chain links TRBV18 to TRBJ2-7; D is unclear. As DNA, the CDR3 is TGTGCCAGCTCACCAATTTTTACCAGTAGCTCCTACGAGCAGTACTTC. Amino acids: CASSPIFTSSSYEQYF.